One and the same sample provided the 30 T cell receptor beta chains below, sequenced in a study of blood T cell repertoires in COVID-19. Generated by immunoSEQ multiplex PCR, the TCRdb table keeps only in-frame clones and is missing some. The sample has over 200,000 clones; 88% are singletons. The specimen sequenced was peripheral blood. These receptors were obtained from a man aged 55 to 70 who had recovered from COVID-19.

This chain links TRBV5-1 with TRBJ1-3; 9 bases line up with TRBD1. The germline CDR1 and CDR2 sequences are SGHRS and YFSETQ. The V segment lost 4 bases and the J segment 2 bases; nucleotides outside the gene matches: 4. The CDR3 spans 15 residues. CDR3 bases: TGCGCCAGCAGCATGGACAGGGGCCCTGGAAACACCATATATTTT. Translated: CASSMDRGPGNTIYF.

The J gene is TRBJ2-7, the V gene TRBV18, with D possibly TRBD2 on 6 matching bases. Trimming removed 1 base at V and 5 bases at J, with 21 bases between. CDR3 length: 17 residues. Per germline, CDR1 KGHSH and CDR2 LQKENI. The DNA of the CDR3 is TGTGCCAGCTCACCACTCCCCGGGGGTCCCTCTACGGACGAGCAGTACTTC. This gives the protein CASSPLPGGPSTDEQYF.

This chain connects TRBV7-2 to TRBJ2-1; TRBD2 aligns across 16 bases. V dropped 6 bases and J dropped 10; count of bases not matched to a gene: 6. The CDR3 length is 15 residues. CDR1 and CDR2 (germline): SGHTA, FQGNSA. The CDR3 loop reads CASSGTSGGVEEQFF. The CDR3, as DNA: TGTGCCAGCAGTGGGACTAGCGGGGGGGTCGAGGAGCAGTTCTTC.

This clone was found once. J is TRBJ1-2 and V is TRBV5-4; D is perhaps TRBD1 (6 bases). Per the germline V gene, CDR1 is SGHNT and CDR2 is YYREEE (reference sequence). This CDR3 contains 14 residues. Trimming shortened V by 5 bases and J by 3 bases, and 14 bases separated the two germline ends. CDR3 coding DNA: TGTGCCAGCAGGAACGCGGGGGGCGACTATGGCTACACCTTC. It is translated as CASRNAGGDYGYTF. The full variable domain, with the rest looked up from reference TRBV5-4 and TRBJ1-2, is ETGVTQSPTHLIKTRGQQVTLRCSSQSGHNTVSWYQQALGQGPQFIFQYYREEENGRGNFPPRFSGLQFPNYSSELNVNALELDDSALYLCASRNAGGDYGYTFGSGTRLTVV.

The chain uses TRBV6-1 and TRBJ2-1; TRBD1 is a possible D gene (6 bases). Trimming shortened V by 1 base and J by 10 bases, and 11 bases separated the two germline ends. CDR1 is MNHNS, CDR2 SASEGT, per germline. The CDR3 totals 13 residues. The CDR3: CASSEGTAREQFF. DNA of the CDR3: TGTGCCAGCAGTGAAGGGACAGCAAGGGAGCAGTTCTTC.

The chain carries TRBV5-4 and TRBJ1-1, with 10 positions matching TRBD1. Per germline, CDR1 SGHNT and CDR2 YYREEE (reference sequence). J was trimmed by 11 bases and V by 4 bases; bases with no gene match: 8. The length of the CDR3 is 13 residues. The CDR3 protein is CASSPDRGRAAFF. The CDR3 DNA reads TGTGCCAGCAGCCCAGACAGGGGGCGCGCGGCTTTCTTT.

CDR3 nucleotides: TGTGCCACCAGTGATTTGCAGGCAGGGTCCAGCACAGATACGCAGTATTTT. Its translation: CATSDLQAGSSTDTQYF. This chain joins TRBV24-1 and TRBJ2-3, with a possible D match to TRBD1 (5 bases). V lost 0 bases to trimming and J lost 0 bases, with 12 bases between them. The CDR3 covers 17 residues. From germline, CDR1 is KGHDR and CDR2 SFDVKD.

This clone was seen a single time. The chain's CDR3 is CASSQAGTSGGSYNEQFF. DNA for the CDR3: TGTGCCAGCAGCCAAGCAGGGACTAGCGGGGGGAGCTACAATGAGCAGTTCTTC. The V and J genes are TRBV4-2 and TRBJ2-1, with 15 bases identical to TRBD2. V shed 1 base, J shed 3 bases, and the junction held 4 bases outside the gene matches. CDR1 is LGHNA and CDR2 is YNFKEQ in the germline V gene. The CDR3 runs 18 residues.

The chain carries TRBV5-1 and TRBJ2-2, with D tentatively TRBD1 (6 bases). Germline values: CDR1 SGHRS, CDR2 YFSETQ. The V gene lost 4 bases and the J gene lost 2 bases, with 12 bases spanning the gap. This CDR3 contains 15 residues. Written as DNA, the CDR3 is TGCGCCAGCAGCAAAGGACAGCCAAACACCGGGGAGCTGTTTTTT. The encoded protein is CASSKGQPNTGELFF.

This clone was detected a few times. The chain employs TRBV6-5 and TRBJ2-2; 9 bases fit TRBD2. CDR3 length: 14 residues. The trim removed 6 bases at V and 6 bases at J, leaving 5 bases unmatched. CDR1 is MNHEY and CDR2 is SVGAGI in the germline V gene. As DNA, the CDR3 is TGTGCCAGCAGAAGGACTAGCGAGGCCGGGGAGCTGTTTTTT. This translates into CASRRTSEAGELFF.

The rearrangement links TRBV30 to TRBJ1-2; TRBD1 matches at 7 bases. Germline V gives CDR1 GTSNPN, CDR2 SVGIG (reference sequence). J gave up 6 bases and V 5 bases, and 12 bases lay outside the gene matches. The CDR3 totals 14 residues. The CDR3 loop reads CAWLPGQRLDGYTF. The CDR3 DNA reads TGTGCCTGGCTTCCGGGACAGAGGCTGGATGGCTACACCTTC.

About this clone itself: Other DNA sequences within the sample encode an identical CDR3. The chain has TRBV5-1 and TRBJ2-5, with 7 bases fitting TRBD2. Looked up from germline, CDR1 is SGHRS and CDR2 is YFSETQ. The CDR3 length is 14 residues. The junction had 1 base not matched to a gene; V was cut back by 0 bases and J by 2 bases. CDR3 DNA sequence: TGCGCCAGCAGCTTGGCCGGGGGGCAAGAGACCCAGTACTTC. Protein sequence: CASSLAGGQETQYF. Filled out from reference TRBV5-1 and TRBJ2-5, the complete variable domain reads KAGVTQTPRYLIKTRGQQVTLSCSPISGHRSVSWYQQTPGQGLQFLFEYFSETQRNKGNFPGRFSGRQFSNSRSEMNVSTLELGDSALYLCASSLAGGQETQYFGPGTRLLVL.

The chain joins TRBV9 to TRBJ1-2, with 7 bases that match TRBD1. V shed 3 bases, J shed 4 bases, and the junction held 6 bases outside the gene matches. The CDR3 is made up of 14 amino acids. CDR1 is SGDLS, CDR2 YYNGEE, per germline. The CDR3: CASSARQGSYGYTF. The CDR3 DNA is TGTGCCAGCAGCGCCAGACAGGGTTCCTATGGCTACACCTTC.

CDR3 nucleotide sequence: TGTGCCAGCTCACCTGCGGTAACAGATACGCAGTATTTT. It codes for CASSPAVTDTQYF. The V gene is TRBV18, the J gene TRBJ2-3; D gene uncertain. This CDR3 is 13 amino acids long. The germline V gene has CDR1 KGHSH and CDR2 LQKENI. The V end was cut by 3 bases, the J end by 3 bases, with 7 bases between.

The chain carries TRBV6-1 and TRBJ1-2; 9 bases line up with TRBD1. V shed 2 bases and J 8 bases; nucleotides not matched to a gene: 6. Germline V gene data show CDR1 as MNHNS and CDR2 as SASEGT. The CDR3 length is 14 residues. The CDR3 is CASSEWGQGGGYTF. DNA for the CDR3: TGTGCCAGCAGTGAATGGGGACAGGGCGGAGGCTACACCTTC.

CDR3 amino acids: CASSAGLAGLGETQYF. In DNA, the CDR3 is TGTGCCAGCAGCGCTGGACTAGCGGGGTTGGGAGAGACCCAGTACTTC. V usage is TRBV5-4 and J usage is TRBJ2-5; 12 positions match TRBD2. This CDR3 comprises 16 residues. The V gene end was trimmed by 4 bases and the J gene end by 4 bases; junction bases not matched to a gene: 8. Germline V gene lookup returns CDR1 SGHNT and CDR2 YYREEE (reference sequence). Full variable domain (remainder filled in from reference TRBV5-4 and TRBJ2-5): ETGVTQSPTHLIKTRGQQVTLRCSSQSGHNTVSWYQQALGQGPQFIFQYYREEENGRGNFPPRFSGLQFPNYSSELNVNALELDDSALYLCASSAGLAGLGETQYFGPGTRLLVL.

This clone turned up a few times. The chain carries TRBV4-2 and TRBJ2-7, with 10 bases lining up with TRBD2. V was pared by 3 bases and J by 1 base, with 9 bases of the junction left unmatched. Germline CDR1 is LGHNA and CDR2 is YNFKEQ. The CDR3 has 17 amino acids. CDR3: CASSQRIGTSESYEQYF. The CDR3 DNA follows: TGTGCCAGCAGCCAGAGAATCGGGACTAGCGAATCCTACGAGCAGTACTTC.

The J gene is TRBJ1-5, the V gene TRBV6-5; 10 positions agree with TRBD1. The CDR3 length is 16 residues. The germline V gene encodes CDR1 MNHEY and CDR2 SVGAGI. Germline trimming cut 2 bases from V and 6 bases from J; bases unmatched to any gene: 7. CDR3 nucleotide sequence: TGTGCCAGCAGTTACGATGGGACAGGGGCAGGTCAGCCCCAGCATTTT. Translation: CASSYDGTGAGQPQHF.

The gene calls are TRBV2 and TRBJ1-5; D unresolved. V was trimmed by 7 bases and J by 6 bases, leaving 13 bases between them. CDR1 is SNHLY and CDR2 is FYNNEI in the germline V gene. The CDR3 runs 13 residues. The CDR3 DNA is TGTGCCAGCAACCCCGGGGTGGGTCAGCCCCAGCATTTT. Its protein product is CASNPGVGQPQHF. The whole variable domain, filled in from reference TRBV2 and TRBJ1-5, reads EPEVTQTPSHQVTQMGQEVILRCVPISNHLYFYWYRQILGQKVEFLVSFYNNEISEKSEIFDDQFSVERPDGSNFTLKIRSTKLEDSAMYFCASNPGVGQPQHFGDGTRLSIL.

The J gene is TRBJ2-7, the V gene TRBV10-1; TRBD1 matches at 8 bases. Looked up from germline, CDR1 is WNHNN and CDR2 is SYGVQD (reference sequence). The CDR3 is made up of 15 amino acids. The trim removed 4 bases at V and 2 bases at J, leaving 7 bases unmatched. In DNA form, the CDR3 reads TGCGCCAGCAGTGGACAGGACAGGGCCCCCTACGAGCAGTACTTC. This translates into CASSGQDRAPYEQYF.

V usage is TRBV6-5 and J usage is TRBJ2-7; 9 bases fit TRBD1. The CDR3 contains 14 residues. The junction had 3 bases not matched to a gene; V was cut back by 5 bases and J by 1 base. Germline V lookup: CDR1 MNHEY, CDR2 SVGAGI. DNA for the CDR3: TGTGCCAGCAGTAGACAGGGGGGATCCTACGAGCAGTACTTC. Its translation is CASSRQGGSYEQYF.

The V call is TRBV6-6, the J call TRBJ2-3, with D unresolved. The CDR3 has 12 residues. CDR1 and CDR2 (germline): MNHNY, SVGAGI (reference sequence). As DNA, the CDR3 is TGTTCCACCGGAGCTAGCACAGATACGCAGTATTTT. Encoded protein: CSTGASTDTQYF.

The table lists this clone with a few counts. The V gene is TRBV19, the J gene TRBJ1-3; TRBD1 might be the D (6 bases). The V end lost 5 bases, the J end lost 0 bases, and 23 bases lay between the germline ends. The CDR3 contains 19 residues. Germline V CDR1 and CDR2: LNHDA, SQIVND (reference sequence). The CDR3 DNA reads TGTGCCAGTAGTCTCCTACATCCCGGGACAACTAACTCTGGAAACACCATATATTTT. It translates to CASSLLHPGTTNSGNTIYF.

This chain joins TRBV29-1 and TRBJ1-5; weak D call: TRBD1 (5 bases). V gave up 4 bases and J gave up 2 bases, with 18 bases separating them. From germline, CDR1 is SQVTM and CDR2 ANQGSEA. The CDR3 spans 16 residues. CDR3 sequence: CSVGEGAGRGNQPQHF. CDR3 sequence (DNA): TGCAGCGTTGGAGAAGGAGCAGGGAGGGGCAATCAGCCCCAGCATTTT.

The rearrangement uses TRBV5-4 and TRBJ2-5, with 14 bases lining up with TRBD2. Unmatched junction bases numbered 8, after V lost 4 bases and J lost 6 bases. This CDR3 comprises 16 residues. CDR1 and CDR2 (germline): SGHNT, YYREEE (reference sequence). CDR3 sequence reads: CASSATSGGALKTQYF. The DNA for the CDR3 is TGTGCCAGCAGCGCGACTAGCGGGGGGGCCCTGAAGACCCAGTACTTC. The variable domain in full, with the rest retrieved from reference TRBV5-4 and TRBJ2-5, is ETGVTQSPTHLIKTRGQQVTLRCSSQSGHNTVSWYQQALGQGPQFIFQYYREEENGRGNFPPRFSGLQFPNYSSELNVNALELDDSALYLCASSATSGGALKTQYFGPGTRLLVL.

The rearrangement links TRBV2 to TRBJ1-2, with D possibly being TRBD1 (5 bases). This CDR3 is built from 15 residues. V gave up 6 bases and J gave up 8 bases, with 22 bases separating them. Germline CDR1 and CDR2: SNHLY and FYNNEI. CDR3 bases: TGTGCCAGCAGACACAGAGACAGTCTGGTGTGGGGCTACACCTTC. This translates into CASRHRDSLVWGYTF.

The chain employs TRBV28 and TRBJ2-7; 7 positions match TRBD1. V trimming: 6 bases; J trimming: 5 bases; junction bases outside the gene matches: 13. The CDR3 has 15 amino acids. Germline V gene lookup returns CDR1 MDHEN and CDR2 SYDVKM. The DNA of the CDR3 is TGTGCCAGCAGCTCCGCCAGGGGGATGGTCCACGAGCAGTACTTC. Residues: CASSSARGMVHEQYF. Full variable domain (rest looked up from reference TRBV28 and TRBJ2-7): DVKVTQSSRYLVKRTGEKVFLECVQDMDHENMFWYRQDPGLGLRLIYFSYDVKMKEKGDIPEGYSVSREKKERFSLILESASTNQTSMYLCASSSARGMVHEQYFGPGTRLTVT.

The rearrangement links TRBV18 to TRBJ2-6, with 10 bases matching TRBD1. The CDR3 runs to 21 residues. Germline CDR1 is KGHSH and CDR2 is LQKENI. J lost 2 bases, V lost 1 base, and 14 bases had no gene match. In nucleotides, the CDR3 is TGTGCCAGCTCACCACTCGGGACAGGGGCTACCACCCTGACTGGGGCCAACGTCCTGACTTTC. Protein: CASSPLGTGATTLTGANVLTF.

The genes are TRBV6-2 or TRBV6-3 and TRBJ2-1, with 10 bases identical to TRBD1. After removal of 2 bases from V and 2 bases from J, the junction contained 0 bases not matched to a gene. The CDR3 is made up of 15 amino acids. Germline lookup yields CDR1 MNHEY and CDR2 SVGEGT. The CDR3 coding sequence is TGTGCCAGCAGTTACGGGACAGGGGCCTACAATGAGCAGTTCTTC. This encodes CASSYGTGAYNEQFF.

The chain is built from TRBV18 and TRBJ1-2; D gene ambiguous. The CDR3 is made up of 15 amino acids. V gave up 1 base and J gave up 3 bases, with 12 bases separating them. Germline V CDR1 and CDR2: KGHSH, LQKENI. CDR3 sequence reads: CASSPRQDYDYGYTF. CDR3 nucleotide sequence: TGTGCCAGCTCACCACGGCAAGACTACGACTATGGCTACACCTTC.